This is a list of T cell receptor beta chains from one sample in a study of T cell responses to AZD1222 COVID-19 vaccine. Produced via immunoSEQ multiplex PCR; TCRdb's table is partial and in-frame only. The sample holds 140,000 to 150,000 clones, about 90% seen once. The input for sequencing was peripheral blood, taken 28 days after the second AZD1222 dose. The receptors shown here come from an adult who received the AZD1222 COVID-19 vaccine. CDR3s include the opening cysteine and the closing phenylalanine or tryptophan. A D gene is named only where the DNA matches it firmly. Some rows mark clone size as missing; the rest say once, few, many or name a class of expanded clone.

D gene	clone size	CDR3 length	V gene	J gene	CDR3 protein	CDR3 DNA
-	-	13	TRBV28	TRBJ1-2	CASSLRVNYGYTF	TGTGCCAGCAGTTTACGGGTCAACTATGGCTACACCTTC
TRBD2	-	15	TRBV7-8	TRBJ2-7	CASSLTSGLTYEQYF	TGTGCCAGCAGCTTAACTAGCGGGTTAACCTACGAGCAGTACTTC
-	many	15	TRBV3-1/TRBV3-2	TRBJ1-4	CASSSRPPPNEKLFF	TGTGCCAGCAGCTCCCGGCCCCCTCCTAATGAAAAACTGTTTTTT
TRBD1	-	15	TRBV3-1/TRBV3-2	TRBJ2-7	CASSQERTGVSEQYF	TGTGCCAGCAGCCAAGAGAGGACAGGGGTTTCCGAGCAGTACTTC
-	-	12	TRBV11-2	TRBJ2-3	CASSPIPARRYF	TGTGCCAGCAGCCCCATTCCTGCCCGCCGGTATTTT
-	-	14	TRBV5-8	TRBJ2-5	CASSLIDDVETQYF	TGTGCCAGCAGCTTGATTGACGACGTTGAGACCCAGTACTTC
TRBD1	-	15	TRBV19	TRBJ1-2	CASSTEDRPYYGYTF	TGTGCCAGTAGTACCGAGGACAGGCCGTACTATGGCTACACCTTC
-	once	12	TRBV19	TRBJ1-6	CASRPRDSPLHF	TGTGCCAGTAGACCCCGGGACTCTCCCCTCCACTTT
-	once	16	TRBV7-2	TRBJ2-6	CASSFGEPSGANVLTF	TGTGCCAGCAGCTTTGGGGAGCCTTCTGGGGCCAACGTCCTGACTTTC
-	-	16	TRBV4-1	TRBJ2-3	CASSQVRSGSTDTQYF	TGCGCCAGCAGCCAGGTACGGAGCGGGAGCACAGATACGCAGTATTTT
-	-	13	TRBV11-3	TRBJ1-1	CASSYSERTEAFF	TGTGCCAGCAGCTATAGCGAGAGGACTGAAGCTTTCTTT
TRBD1	-	15	TRBV18	TRBJ1-5	CASSLGTGSYQPQHF	TGTGCCAGCTCACTGGGGACAGGGTCTTATCAGCCCCAGCATTTT
-	-	17	TRBV5-4	TRBJ2-1	CASSEDYTESSYNEQFF	TGTGCCAGCAGCGAGGACTACACCGAGAGCTCCTACAATGAGCAGTTCTTC
TRBD2	-	15	TRBV5-1	TRBJ2-1	CASSPGLAGVNEQFF	TGCGCCAGCAGCCCGGGACTAGCGGGAGTAAATGAGCAGTTCTTC
-	-	14	TRBV3-1/TRBV3-2	TRBJ1-1	CASSPQGLNTEAFF	TGTGCCAGCAGCCCTCAGGGACTGAACACTGAAGCTTTCTTT
-	-	15	TRBV11-3	TRBJ2-5	CASSLDMGRQETQYF	TGTGCCAGCAGCTTAGACATGGGGAGACAAGAGACCCAGTACTTC
-	-	14	TRBV24-1	TRBJ2-2	CATSDVHNTGELFF	TGTGCCACCAGTGATGTACACAACACCGGGGAGCTGTTTTTT
-	-	11	TRBV27	TRBJ2-7	CASSPGREQYF	TGTGCCAGCAGCCCGGGGCGGGAGCAGTACTTC
-	-	14	TRBV6-5	TRBJ1-1	CASSRNGGNTEAFF	TGTGCCAGCAGTCGAAACGGTGGAAACACTGAAGCTTTCTTT
-	-	12	TRBV7-9	TRBJ2-7	CASSPSGYEQYF	TGTGCCAGCAGCCCCAGTGGGTACGAGCAGTACTTC
-	-	13	TRBV7-3	TRBJ1-2	CASSGRGTHGYTF	TGTGCCAGCAGCGGCCGGGGGACCCATGGCTACACCTTC
TRBD2	-	13	TRBV29-1	TRBJ2-3	CSVDQRETDTQYF	TGCAGCGTTGACCAGCGGGAGACAGATACGCAGTATTTT
TRBD2	-	16	TRBV5-1	TRBJ2-1	CASSRTGTSDYNEQFF	TGCGCCAGCAGCAGAACCGGGACTAGCGATTACAATGAGCAGTTCTTC
-	once	15	TRBV7-6	TRBJ1-3	CASSLRRGAGNTIYF	TGTGCCAGCAGCCTCCGAAGGGGGGCTGGAAACACCATATATTTT
-	once	13	TRBV9	TRBJ2-1	CASSVAYRDEQFF	TGTGCCAGCAGCGTAGCATACAGAGACGAGCAGTTCTTC
TRBD1	-	15	TRBV7-2	TRBJ1-1	CASILQEGAFAEAFF	TGTGCCAGCATCCTCCAGGAGGGGGCGTTTGCTGAAGCTTTCTTT
-	-	16	TRBV11-2	TRBJ2-5	CASSLQGFGGIETQYF	TGTGCCAGCAGCTTACAGGGATTTGGGGGAATAGAGACCCAGTACTTC
TRBD2	-	15	TRBV7-6	TRBJ2-7	CASSLRLAGVYEQYF	TGTGCCAGCAGCTTACGACTAGCGGGAGTCTACGAGCAGTACTTC
-	-	16	TRBV11-2	TRBJ2-4	CASSSFGTIAKNIQYF	TGTGCCAGCAGCTCGTTCGGGACAATAGCCAAAAACATTCAGTACTTC
TRBD1	-	13	TRBV10-3	TRBJ1-1	CATLDGTATEAFF	TGTGCCACCCTCGACGGGACAGCCACTGAAGCTTTCTTT
-	-	21	TRBV21-1	TRBJ1-5	CASSNSPCGPMCRHSNQPQHF	TGTGCCAGCAGCAACTCTCCTTGCGGCCCTATGTGCCGTCATAGCAATCAGCCCCAGCATTTT
TRBD1	-	16	TRBV5-1	TRBJ2-6	CASSPEGGPGANVLTF	TGCGCCAGCAGCCCCGAAGGGGGCCCTGGGGCCAACGTCCTGACTTTC
-	-	18	TRBV9	TRBJ2-6	CASSGLGGVSSGANVLTF	TGTGCCAGCAGCGGTTTGGGGGGAGTGTCCTCTGGGGCCAACGTCCTGACTTTC
TRBD1	-	16	TRBV11-2	TRBJ2-3	CATLSRQGPTGDTQYF	TGTGCCACTCTTTCCCGACAGGGCCCTACCGGAGATACGCAGTATTTT
-	-	16	TRBV4-3	TRBJ1-2	CASSQDLEGYGYGYTF	TGCGCCAGCAGCCAAGATTTAGAGGGGTACGGCTATGGCTACACCTTC
TRBD1	-	13	TRBV6-5	TRBJ1-1	CASIRQGATEAFF	TGTGCCAGCATCCGACAGGGGGCAACTGAAGCTTTCTTT
TRBD1	-	18	TRBV30	TRBJ2-7	CAWRSRDRVPRPAYEQYF	TGTGCCTGGAGAAGCCGGGACAGGGTGCCCCGTCCAGCCTACGAGCAGTACTTC
-	once	16	TRBV3-1/TRBV3-2	TRBJ1-3	CASSQEPGLAGNTIYF	TGTGCCAGCAGCCAAGAGCCAGGGCTAGCGGGAAACACCATATATTTT
-	-	16	TRBV10-3	TRBJ1-3	CATPHRTVHSGNTIYF	TGTGCCACCCCACACAGGACAGTACACTCTGGAAACACCATATATTTT
-	-	14	TRBV14	TRBJ2-3	CASSRLGSTDTQYF	TGTGCCAGCAGCCGCCTAGGGAGCACAGATACGCAGTATTTT
-	-	15	TRBV6-5	TRBJ1-2	CASSRTGHQGYGYTF	TGTGCCAGCAGTCGAACAGGTCACCAGGGCTATGGCTACACCTTC
-	-	16	TRBV9	TRBJ1-2	CASSVVFGLGDYGYTF	TGTGCCAGCAGCGTAGTATTCGGGTTAGGGGACTATGGCTACACCTTC
TRBD1	-	14	TRBV19	TRBJ1-1	CASSWGQAGTEAFF	TGTGCCAGTAGTTGGGGACAGGCGGGGACTGAAGCTTTCTTT
-	-	15	TRBV7-2	TRBJ1-4	CASSSLVGSNEKLFF	TGTGCCAGCAGCTCCCTGGTCGGCAGTAATGAAAAACTGTTTTTT
-	-	12	TRBV29-1	TRBJ1-2	CSVEWQGYGYTF	TGCAGCGTTGAGTGGCAGGGCTATGGCTACACCTTC